These 3 T cell receptor beta chains originate from one sample sequenced in a study of cytomegalovirus exposure and HLA in healthy donors. Vbeta (60) and Jbeta (13) primers were used in the PCR. Data came from immunoSEQ multiplex PCR; TCRdb stores just in-frame clones and leaves some out. The data contain over 150,000 clones, over 60% of them singletons. The sequencing sample was made of PBMCs. Every receptor here comes from a woman aged 25 to 39 in good health and CMV-seronegative.

This chain connects TRBV29-1 to TRBJ2-3, with D perhaps TRBD2 (5 bases). Germline V gives CDR1 SQVTM, CDR2 ANQGSEA. V lost 2 bases and J lost 2, with 8 bases in between. This CDR3 is 13 amino acids long. The DNA for the CDR3 is TGCAGCGTTGAAATGGGAGCCACAGATACGCAGTATTTT. It translates to CSVEMGATDTQYF.

CDR3 nucleotide sequence: TGTGCCATCAGTGAGGGACAGCAAGAGACCCAGTACTTC. Translating it yields CAISEGQQETQYF. The rearrangement links TRBV10-3 to TRBJ2-5, with D tentatively TRBD1 (6 bases). Germline V gene lookup returns CDR1 ENHRY and CDR2 SYGVKD. The CDR3 covers 13 residues. V was clipped by 2 bases and J by 2 bases, with 6 bases between them.

As for this clone: One end of the junction does not line up with germline, which may come from a read error. The same CDR3 can be traced to other DNA sequences in this sample. This rearrangement joins TRBV6-1 to TRBJ1-2; D perhaps matches TRBD1 (6 bases). Germline V lookup: CDR1 MNHNS, CDR2 SASEGT. The CDR3 loop spans 15 amino acids. The CDR3 DNA sequence: TGCGCCAGCAGCTCTGGACAGCTCGGATCCTATGGCTACACCTTC. Translation: CASSSGQLGSYGYTF.